This T cell receptor beta chain was sequenced for a study of T cell repertoires in cytomegalovirus infection. General study results and limits: The ex vivo response showed dominance by HLA-C-restricted CMV-specific TCR beta clonotypes.

TCRdb independently ran MiXCR on the reads; one entry per CDR3 protein. The sample contains about 740,000 distinct CDR3 sequences, 35% to 45% of which appear only once. A note on this clonotype: What it recognizes is unknown.

Germline loops: CDR1 DFQATT, CDR2 SNEGSKA (reference sequence). The V and J ends lost 3 bases and 3 bases respectively, with 7 bases between them. The CDR3 runs to 12 residues. The sequence was obtained from a human donor in good health (CMV status not recorded). Some clones in this sample may be carry-over from other donors' samples. The sequenced sample consisted of PBMCs. This rearrangement joins TRBV20-1 to TRBJ2-3; D not resolved. For the CDR3, the DNA is TGCAGTGCTAGTAAAGGAACAGATACGCAGTATTTT. Translating it yields CSASKGTDTQYF.